These T cell receptor beta chains were read from a single sample in a study of molecular identifiers for immune sequencing clone quantification. TCRdb passed the PCR reads through MiXCR, listing each CDR3 protein once. In the table there are around 460,000 distinct CDR3 sequences, roughly 26% of which are singletons. The sequencing sample was made of naive CD8+ T cells from blood, with Jurkat cell RNA spiked in. The receptors shown here come from a human donor in good health. Some libraries in this study had Jurkat cell RNA spiked in. Each CDR3 is given with its conserved first and last residue. The D gene is left open where the match is weak. Clone size is not always given. Where it is, it says once, few, many or a class for expanded clones.

D gene | J gene | clone size | V gene | CDR3 protein | CDR3 DNA
- | TRBJ1-3 | - | TRBV13 | CASSFNTIYF | TGTGCCAGCAGCTTCAACACCATATATTTT
TRBD1 | TRBJ2-2 | many | TRBV30 | CAWSTGGVGELFF | TGTGCCTGGAGTACAGGGGGCGTCGGGGAGCTGTTTTTT
- | TRBJ2-7 | many | TRBV5-6 | CASSLGSTEQYF | TGTGCCAGCAGCTTGGGCAGTACCGAGCAGTACTTC
- | TRBJ2-7 | few | TRBV3-1 | CASSLMWGRYEQYF | TGTGCCAGCAGCTTAATGTGGGGTCGGTACGAGCAGTACTTC
TRBD1 | TRBJ2-7 | - | TRBV7-2 | CASRGTGADEQYF | TGTGCCAGCAGAGGGACAGGGGCTGACGAGCAGTACTTC
- | TRBJ1-1 | many | TRBV28 | CASSAPELNTEAFF | TGTGCCAGCAGTGCCCCCGAGCTGAACACTGAAGCTTTCTTT
TRBD1 | TRBJ1-1 | few | TRBV30 | CAWSTRGSAFF | TGTGCCTGGAGCACCAGGGGGTCAGCTTTCTTT
TRBD2 | TRBJ2-3 | few | TRBV20-1 | CSARGPSGGSTDTQYF | TGCAGTGCTAGAGGCCCTAGCGGGGGGTCCACAGATACGCAGTATTTT
- | TRBJ2-3 | many | TRBV30 | CAWSVSAFGTDTQYF | TGTGCCTGGAGTGTTTCAGCGTTCGGCACAGATACGCAGTATTTT
TRBD1 | TRBJ1-4 | - | TRBV27 | CASSPQGAREKLFF | TGTGCCAGCAGTCCTCAGGGGGCACGTGAAAAACTGTTTTTT
- | TRBJ2-7 | - | TRBV20-1 | CSAREGTYEQYF | TGCAGTGCTAGAGAGGGGACCTACGAGCAGTACTTC
- | TRBJ2-7 | - | TRBV7-8 | CASSLGGPPGYEQYF | TGTGCCAGCAGCTTAGGAGGTCCCCCAGGCTACGAGCAGTACTTC
TRBD2 | TRBJ2-3 | few | TRBV7-9 | CASSLLVRTSGDTDTQYF | TGTGCCAGCAGCCTTCTCGTTCGGACTAGCGGGGACACAGATACGCAGTATTTT
- | TRBJ1-1 | - | TRBV6-1 | CASRVREDSMNTEAFF | TGTGCCAGCCGCGTGCGGGAGGACAGCATGAACACTGAAGCTTTCTTT
- | TRBJ1-1 | few | TRBV29-1 | CSVEVDEAFF | TGCAGCGTTGAAGTAGATGAAGCTTTCTTT
- | TRBJ2-2 | - | TRBV7-9 | CASSPIASGTDTGELFF | TGTGCCAGCAGCCCGATTGCCAGCGGAACGGACACCGGGGAGCTGTTTTTT
- | TRBJ2-7 | - | TRBV28 | CASSLLQGSYEQYF | TGTGCCAGCAGTTTATTGCAGGGCTCCTACGAGCAGTACTTC
- | TRBJ2-7 | many | TRBV2 | CASSEAGYYEQYF | TGTGCCAGCAGTGAAGCGGGTTACTACGAGCAGTACTTC
TRBD1 | TRBJ2-7 | few | TRBV20-1 | CSAPRDSPYEQYF | TGCAGTGCGCCTCGGGACAGCCCCTACGAGCAGTACTTC
- | TRBJ1-5 | - | TRBV5-5 | CASDAAWSPINQPQHF | TGTGCCAGCGACGCAGCATGGTCCCCCATTAATCAGCCCCAGCATTTT
TRBD1 | TRBJ1-1 | few | TRBV30 | CAWKGGLNTEAFF | TGTGCCTGGAAAGGGGGCCTGAACACTGAAGCTTTCTTT
- | TRBJ2-5 | many | TRBV27 | CASSLVGQETQYF | TGTGCCAGCAGCTTAGTAGGTCAAGAGACCCAGTACTTC
- | TRBJ2-1 | few | TRBV30 | CAWSVPATVDEQFF | TGTGCCTGGAGTGTTCCAGCGACCGTCGATGAGCAGTTCTTC
TRBD1 | TRBJ1-1 | few | TRBV7-9 | CASSAQTGGHTEAFF | TGTGCCAGCAGCGCCCAGACAGGGGGCCACACTGAAGCTTTCTTT
TRBD1 | TRBJ1-4 | many | TRBV5-5 | CASSNTGVTNEKLFF | TGTGCCAGCAGCAATACAGGGGTTACTAATGAAAAACTGTTTTTT
- | TRBJ2-3 | many | TRBV20-1 | CSAMGLTGVVFRTDTQYF | TGCAGTGCTATGGGGCTCACGGGAGTAGTGTTTCGCACAGATACGCAGTATTTT
TRBD2 | TRBJ2-3 | few | TRBV7-9 | CASSPQVGGSWTDTQYF | TGTGCCAGCAGCCCCCAGGTGGGCGGGAGTTGGACAGATACGCAGTATTTT
TRBD1 | TRBJ2-2 | - | TRBV27 | CARSLTSGTGGRTGELFF | TGTGCCCGCAGTTTAACCAGTGGGACAGGGGGCAGGACCGGGGAGCTGTTTTTT
TRBD1 | TRBJ2-1 | many | TRBV12-3/TRBV12-4 | CASSRTGLSYNEQFF | TGTGCCAGCAGTCGGACAGGCCTCTCCTACAATGAGCAGTTCTTC
TRBD2 | TRBJ2-1 | few | TRBV6-6 | CASSPPDLSGSYNEQFF | TGTGCCAGCAGCCCCCCGGACCTTAGCGGGAGCTACAATGAGCAGTTCTTC
TRBD1 | TRBJ2-3 | many | TRBV7-6 | CASSLADRGTDTQYF | TGTGCCAGCAGCTTAGCGGACAGGGGGACAGATACGCAGTATTTT
- | TRBJ1-2 | few | TRBV6-5 | CASSYSPSGRVDGYTF | TGTGCCAGCAGTTACTCGCCCTCCGGTAGGGTTGATGGCTACACCTTC
TRBD2 | TRBJ2-3 | many | TRBV4-3 | CASSQDRLAGLTDTQYF | TGTGCCAGCAGCCAAGACCGACTAGCGGGTCTCACAGATACGCAGTATTTT
- | TRBJ2-1 | - | TRBV20-1 | CSAGGFTYNEQFF | TGCAGTGCTGGAGGTTTCACCTACAATGAGCAGTTCTTC
- | TRBJ1-5 | few | TRBV19 | CASSIDPGQPQHF | TGTGCCAGTAGTATAGATCCCGGTCAGCCCCAGCATTTT
TRBD2 | TRBJ2-7 | many | TRBV2 | CASSRLAYPYEQYF | TGTGCCAGCAGTCGACTAGCCTACCCCTACGAGCAGTACTTC
- | TRBJ2-7 | many | TRBV10-3 | CAILYEQGYEQYF | TGTGCCATCCTTTACGAACAGGGTTACGAGCAGTACTTC
- | TRBJ2-7 | - | TRBV27 | CASKNWGEQYF | TGTGCCAGCAAGAACTGGGGGGAGCAGTACTTC
- | TRBJ1-1 | many | TRBV12-3/TRBV12-4 | CASSPTQGENTEAFF | TGTGCCAGCAGTCCTACTCAAGGAGAGAACACTGAAGCTTTCTTT
- | TRBJ2-3 | - | TRBV5-1 | CASSLEASEQDTQYF | TGCGCCAGCAGCTTGGAGGCTAGCGAGCAAGATACGCAGTATTTT
- | TRBJ1-4 | few | TRBV7-9 | CASSLSSREKLFF | TGTGCCAGCAGCTTATCCTCCAGGGAAAAACTGTTTTTT
- | TRBJ1-6 | - | TRBV9 | CASSVVGGVTDSPLHF | TGTGCCAGCAGCGTAGTGGGAGGCGTCACCGATTCACCCCTCCACTTT
TRBD2 | TRBJ2-7 | - | TRBV11-2 | CASSPWGGSSYEQYF | TGTGCCAGCAGCCCGTGGGGGGGAAGCTCCTACGAGCAGTACTTC
- | TRBJ2-2 | few | TRBV11-2 | CASVGDHTGELFF | TGTGCCAGCGTTGGGGATCACACCGGGGAGCTGTTTTTT